The 3 T cell receptor beta chains given below trace back to one sample, sequenced in a study of blood T cell repertoires in COVID-19. Here immunoSEQ multiplex PCR was the method, and the copy in TCRdb shows in-frame clones only, minus some. The table records some 130,000 clones, 70% to 85% of them present only once. Material: peripheral blood. These receptors all stem from a man aged 55 to 70 who had recovered from COVID-19.

V gene TRBV27 combines with J gene TRBJ1-6, with D unclear. V lost 3 bases and J lost 10, with 16 bases in between. The CDR3 has 15 amino acids. Germline lookup yields CDR1 MNHEY and CDR2 SMNVEV (reference sequence). CDR3 sequence reads: CASSFYSPGRSPLHF. As DNA, the CDR3 is TGTGCCAGCAGTTTTTATTCGCCTGGGCGCTCACCCCTCCACTTT.

On this clone: The junction departs from the called germline gene at one end, perhaps through a read error. This chain joins TRBV13 and TRBJ2-7; D uncertain. Germline values: CDR1 PRHDT, CDR2 FYEKMQ (reference sequence). This CDR3 is 12 amino acids long. CDR3 coding DNA: TGTGCCAGCAGCTTAGGCCGTGGTCGAGGAGACTTC. It is translated as CASSLGRGRGDF.

This chain connects TRBV28 to TRBJ1-2; no reliable D call. Per germline, CDR1 MDHEN and CDR2 SYDVKM. The CDR3 runs 15 residues. V was trimmed by 9 bases and J by 3 bases, leaving 20 bases between them. The CDR3 loop is CASSTRGLRDYGYTF. CDR3 DNA sequence: TGTGCCAGTTCCACCCGAGGGTTAAGGGACTATGGCTACACCTTC.